The present entry profiles one TCR beta chain with its context. Its antigen is currently not known. There are no base qualities to consult, and no much larger clone falls within one base. To prepare the library, the immunoSEQ multiplex PCR assay was applied. For the multiplex PCR, a mixture combining 60 forward primers for TCR Vbeta segments and 13 reverse primers for TCR Jbeta segments was used. The CDR3 region of rearranged TCR beta genes was amplified from genomic DNA with a multiplex PCR assay. The amplified TCR beta libraries were sequenced on the Illumina HiSeq System as 87-base-pair reads. Per the original workflow: A later analysis tallied around 87 million unique TCR beta chains across the 640 or so repertoires, and approximately 11 million of those chains were shared by two or more donors. Raw reads were error-corrected and collapsed into unique sequences with a nearest-neighbor algorithm that merged closely related sequences to remove PCR and sequencing errors. CDR3 sequences were aligned to IMGT reference sequences to assign V, D and J gene segments. Each retained sequence needed at least a six-nucleotide match to both a V gene segment and a J gene segment. A rearrangement counted as productive if the CDR3 had no stop codons and remained in frame with V and J, and every other rearrangement counted as non-productive. Following IMGT convention, CDR3 was defined as the stretch from the second conserved V-encoded cysteine up to the conserved J-encoded phenylalanine. Sequences without an unambiguous match to a single V gene segment were excluded from the earlier analysis of a few hundred of the donors. An earlier analysis of 587 of the donors classified V segments as functional when productive rearrangements were above 56.7% and as segregating when the standard deviation between donors was above 5%. To diagnose cytomegalovirus status from the catalog of TCR beta chain sequences, a statistical classification framework was built. A later analysis assigned V and J genes by comparing TCR nucleotide sequences with IMGT/GENE-DB human TR gene sequences. The TCRdist pipeline was used in a later analysis to assign CDR3 sequences and most-parsimonious VDJ recombination scenarios. In a later analysis, every TCR beta chain was defined by the combination of its CDR3 amino acid sequence and its V-gene family, and reads without a unique V-gene family were dropped. As a way to deal with suspected cross-contamination and a sequencing artifact, a later analysis dropped 450 to 600 nucleotide sequences that were highly shared and had low generation probability. For each public chain, a later analysis derived a clonal expansion index from normalized ranks of inferred template counts within each repertoire. Generation probabilities in a later analysis came from a VDJ recombination model fitted to out-of-frame rearrangements, and those results were checked against IGoR. Hypergeometric tests were used in a later analysis to score TCR-TCR, TCR-HLA and TCR-CMV co-occurrence, with a repertoire-size bias correction applied to the TCR pairs. In a later analysis, false discovery rates were estimated by permuting HLA or CMV assignments 20 times. In a later analysis, co-occurring TCRs were grouped with DBSCAN, and TCRdist sequence similarity was added when clustering was performed within HLA-allele-positive subsets. Repertoires with fewer than 30,000 or more than 120,000 public chains were left out of co-occurrence clustering, as were about 5 repertoires with anomalous nucleotide sharing. TCRdb retrieved this table from immuneACCESS and kept in-frame rearrangements only. Not all clones are present; in checked studies, unresolved V genes account for under half, and no reason is known for the remainder. V and J calls and clone size are those listed in that table; D and trimming were worked out from the DNA. Within this sample are 110,000 to 150,000 clones, with around 70% of them counted one time only. The leading ten clones occupy about 2.2% of the sample.

The data stem from a study of cytomegalovirus exposure and HLA in healthy donors (dated by TCRdb to the late 2010s). In the study overall: An earlier analysis of approximately 640 of the donors reported approximately 300 Gb of sequence data and 120 million or so unique TCR beta sequences from approximately 180 million T cells. The study was designed to test whether signatures of past pathogen exposure could be identified by cataloging public T cell receptors. Among around 400 genotyped donors of the cohort, an average of approximately 240,000 unique TCR beta nucleotide sequences was sequenced per donor, of which approximately 19% were non-productive. To predict cytomegalovirus infection status, the study brought together high-throughput TCR immunosequencing, statistical association of individual TCRs with disease status, and machine learning. A separate validation cohort of over a hundred different subjects was used in addition to the approximately 670-subject first cohort. An earlier analysis of some 600 of the donors applied high-throughput TCR beta sequencing to assess whether each TCR beta V gene segment acted as functional or pseudogenic. Every repertoire in the discovery cohort had been generated on one and the same sequencing platform. Of the 398 genotyped donors, over 80% were placed in the genetic ancestry cluster associated with self-reported Caucasian donors. The later analysis used no new phenotypic data to find candidate immune exposures, relying instead on TCR beta sequences and their occurrence across donors. Around 320 gigabases of sequencing data and approximately 85 million unique TCR sequences were included in an early release covering roughly 600 HLA-typed donors. A later genetic analysis took genome-wide SNP genotypes for about 55% of the 666 donors and used that subset as a discovery cohort. Both class I and class II loci were covered by HLA typing, at four-digit resolution. The T cell repertoires of some 670 subjects were profiled by immunosequencing and related to cytomegalovirus serostatus. About 5 DR-DQ haplotypes were handled as single units for association and clustering, since linkage in the cohort was strong. To study patterns of TCR occurrence, a later analysis re-analyzed previously published TCR beta repertoires from under 750 donors and added high-resolution HLA genotyping. Donor age, sex, ethnicity and CMV serostatus were compiled alongside the repertoire data. The number of donors typed differed by locus, with about 629-630 for A, B, C, DRB1 and DQB1, roughly 520 for DQA1, over 600 for DPA1, and roughly 450 for DPB1.

Counted from cysteine to phenylalanine, this CDR3 has 16 amino acids. The kept DNA is CDR3 alone, 48 bases in frame from the first base. CDR1 SGHTA and CDR2 FQGNSA were looked up in the germline V gene. V is cut by 2 bases and J by 0 bases, and the space between the germline ends is 11 bases. The cohort consisted of 666 healthy bone marrow donors. All cohort members were sampled while nominally healthy, although unrecorded immune exposures were likely present. The donor tested CMV seropositive and was one of the 289 seropositive cohort members. Each donor provided a peripheral blood sample, and peripheral blood mononuclear cells were used for TCR beta sequencing. Genomic DNA was extracted from the blood cell samples with the Qiagen DNeasy Blood Extraction Kit. Study-wide conclusions, independent of this receptor: In a later analysis, 16,951 TCR beta sequences were associated with specific HLA alleles at a false discovery rate of 0.05. Fewer than 20 rarely observed V segments, including chromosome 9 orphons, were excluded from the earlier analysis of several hundred of the donors because counts were too low. The presence/absence analyses assumed that sequencing depth was roughly uniform across donors, and that assumption may not be true. In a later genetic analysis, fewer N-insertions in productive TCRs were reported among donors in an Asian-associated ancestry cluster than the roughly 640-donor mean. The sequencing pipeline was judged likely to have produced a cluster of highly shared sequence variants as a technical artifact. Across donors, most TCR sequences were observed very rarely, whereas some public TCRs were present in many individuals. In a later analysis, TCR association rates were found to vary across HLA loci, with the most associated TCRs seen for DRB1 alleles and the fewest for HLA-C alleles. Linkage disequilibrium might explain the correlated functional status among segregating V segments, but an unknown experimental factor could not be ruled out. Assigning TCR associations to individual alleles was difficult when HLA alleles, especially DR and DQ, strongly co-occurred. It was suggested by the authors that the approach could potentially be generalized to other disease states and immunological phenotypes. The study listed approximately 160 TCR beta chains as associated with cytomegalovirus. In a later analysis, HLA-associated TCR beta chains were found to be more clonally expanded and to have lower generation probabilities than equally common non-associated chains. In vitro tests confirmed that three of the cytomegalovirus-associated TCR beta chains recognize cytomegalovirus antigens. The classifier was reported to diagnose cytomegalovirus status with high specificity and sensitivity in both the original cohort and the validation cohort. Some IMGT-functional V segments, including TRBV6-2 and TRBV6-3, could not be distinguished by the 87-base-pair reads and were therefore excluded. Because HLA typing was unavailable for some donors at each locus, only the typed subset was used in association tests. An earlier analysis of approximately 500 of the donors showed that most TCR beta V segments appeared in productive rearrangements either about 90% or about 30% of the time, which broadly matched IMGT annotations. Most CMV-associated TCR beta chains appeared to be HLA-restricted in a later analysis, and the HLA associations seemed to be driven largely by CMV exposure. This cohort had only TCR beta chains sequenced, and the lack of alpha or paired-chain data limited which features could be detected. A later analysis reported that several top co-occurrence clusters appeared linked to parvovirus B19, influenza, CMV and Epstein-Barr virus. A later genetic analysis associated a missense DCLRE1C variant with V-gene and J-gene trimming of TCR beta chains, and an independent cohort replicated the association. For the cohort, immune exposure information was limited to CMV serostatus. A further reported finding was that TCR beta sequences accurately predicted the HLA-A and HLA-B alleles for most subjects in the first cohort.

The sequenced material came from PBMCs. The V and J segments used are TRBV7-2 and TRBJ1-5; tentative D gene TRBD1, with 5 bases matching. This clonotype was sampled from a woman aged 60-75 years in good health and CMV-seropositive. The DNA sequence reads TGTGCCAGCAGCTTAAGCAGGGATTATAGCAATCAGCCCCAGCATTTT. It codes for CASSLSRDYSNQPQHF.